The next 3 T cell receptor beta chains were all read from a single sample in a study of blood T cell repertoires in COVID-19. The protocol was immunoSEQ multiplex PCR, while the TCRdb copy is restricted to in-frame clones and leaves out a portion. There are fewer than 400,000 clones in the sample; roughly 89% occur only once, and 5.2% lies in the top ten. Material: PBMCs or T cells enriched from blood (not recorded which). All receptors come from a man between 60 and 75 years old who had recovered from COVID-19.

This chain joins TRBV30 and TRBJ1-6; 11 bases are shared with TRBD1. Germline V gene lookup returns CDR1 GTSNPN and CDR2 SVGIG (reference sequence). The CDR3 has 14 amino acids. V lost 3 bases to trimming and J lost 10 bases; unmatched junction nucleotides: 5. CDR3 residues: CAWSGQGASSPLHF. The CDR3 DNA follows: TGTGCCTGGAGCGGACAGGGGGCTTCCTCACCCCTCCACTTT.

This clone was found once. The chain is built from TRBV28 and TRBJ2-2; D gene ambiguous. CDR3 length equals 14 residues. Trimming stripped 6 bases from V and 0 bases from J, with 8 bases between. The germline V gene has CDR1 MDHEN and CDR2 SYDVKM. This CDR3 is CASRGATNTGELFF. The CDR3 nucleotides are TGTGCCAGCAGGGGCGCGACGAACACCGGGGAGCTGTTTTTT.

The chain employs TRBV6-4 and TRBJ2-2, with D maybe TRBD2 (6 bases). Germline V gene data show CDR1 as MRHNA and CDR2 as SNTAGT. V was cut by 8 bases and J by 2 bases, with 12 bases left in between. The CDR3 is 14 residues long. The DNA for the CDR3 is TGTGCCAGCCGACCGGGACTTAACACCGGGGAGCTGTTTTTT. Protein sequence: CASRPGLNTGELFF.